The sequence of this T cell receptor (beta chain) was determined in a study of identical twins. The study, taken as a whole, reports: Among monozygotic twins, out-of-frame TCR alpha sharing exceeded what models predicted. Cord blood beta clonotypes that were abundant carried fewer insertions, and memory repertoires showed no such trend. Invariant MAIT and iNKT cells may have partly biased zero-insertion analyses.

Via MiXCR, TCRdb re-called the 5' RACE reads, giving one row per CDR3 protein. The profile shows about 340,000 distinct CDR3 sequences, over 9% of them singletons. Note on this clonotype: The antigen is unknown.

The length of the CDR3 is 15 residues. Germline V gene lookup returns CDR1 SGHRS and CDR2 YFSETQ. The V end lost 1 base, the J end lost 2 bases, and 12 bases lay between the germline ends. There were only healthy Caucasians among the donors. In addition, the sample was reused for a study of yellow fever vaccine responses in identical twins.

Sequencing was carried out using CD8+ T cells sorted from blood. This chain connects TRBV5-1 to TRBJ2-5; no reliable D call. The clonotype was recovered from a woman in her late teens or twenties in good health. CDR3 bases: TGCGCCAGCAGCTTGTGGAACTCACAACAAGAGACCCAGTACTTC. Translation: CASSLWNSQQETQYF.